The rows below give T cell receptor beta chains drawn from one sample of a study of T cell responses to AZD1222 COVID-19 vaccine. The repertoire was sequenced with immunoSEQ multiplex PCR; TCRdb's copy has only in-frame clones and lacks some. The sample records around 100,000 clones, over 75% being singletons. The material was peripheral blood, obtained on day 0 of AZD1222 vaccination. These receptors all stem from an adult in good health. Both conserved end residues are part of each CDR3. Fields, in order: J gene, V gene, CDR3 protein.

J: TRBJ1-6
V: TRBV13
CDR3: CASTLRADVGSPLHF

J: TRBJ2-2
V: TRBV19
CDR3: CASSIPAETVINTGELFF

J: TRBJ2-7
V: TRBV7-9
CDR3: CASSPTGLITYEQYF

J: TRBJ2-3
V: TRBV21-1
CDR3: CASSLEGADTQYF

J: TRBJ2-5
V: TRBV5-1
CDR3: CASSSWQEPRPETQYF

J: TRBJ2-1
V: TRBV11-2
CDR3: CASSLSAGAIYNEQFF

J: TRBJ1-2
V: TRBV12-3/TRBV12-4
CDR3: CASDRSPNYGYTF

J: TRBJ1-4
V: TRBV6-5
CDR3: CASSYSPGQGNEKLFF

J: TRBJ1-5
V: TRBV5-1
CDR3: CASSFDRQGGQPQHF

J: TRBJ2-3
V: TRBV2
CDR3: CATLDPGGTDTQYF

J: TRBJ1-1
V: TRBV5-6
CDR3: CASSLSWSTVTDTEAFF

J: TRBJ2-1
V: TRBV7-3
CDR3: CASSLERSSYNEQFF

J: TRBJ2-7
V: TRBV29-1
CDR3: CSASKGPLAYEQYF

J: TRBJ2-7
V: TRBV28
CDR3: CASSSSVGAYEQYF

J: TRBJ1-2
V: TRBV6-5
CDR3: CASSYSTLGPGGYTF

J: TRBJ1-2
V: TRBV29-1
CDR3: CSAGQTNYGYTF

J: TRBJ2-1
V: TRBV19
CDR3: CASSPMGLAGGPYNEQFF

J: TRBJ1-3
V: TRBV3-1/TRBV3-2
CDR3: CASSSGPGNTIYF

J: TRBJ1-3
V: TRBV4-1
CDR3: CASSHPPQRNTIYF

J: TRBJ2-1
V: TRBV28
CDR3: CASSIGGGNEQFF

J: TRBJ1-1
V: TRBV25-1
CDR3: CATTPLRGEAFF

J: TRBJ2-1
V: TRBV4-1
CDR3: CASSQNPGLAGVDEQFF

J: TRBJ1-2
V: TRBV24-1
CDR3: CATSDETGGNYGYTF

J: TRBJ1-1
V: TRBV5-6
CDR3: CASSLLESTEAFF

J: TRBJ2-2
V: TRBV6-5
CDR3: CASRTTGNTGELFF

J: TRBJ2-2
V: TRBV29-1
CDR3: CSVHDSNTGELFF

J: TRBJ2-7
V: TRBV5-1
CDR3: CASSFRQGAFEQYF

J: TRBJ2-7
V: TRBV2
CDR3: CASSRQGQGLAGVGEQYF

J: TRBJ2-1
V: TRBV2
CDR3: CASSDGQIAYNEQFF

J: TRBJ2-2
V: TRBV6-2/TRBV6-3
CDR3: CASSSRLPNTGELFF

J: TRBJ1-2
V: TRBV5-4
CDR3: CASRGGYQGGYGYTF

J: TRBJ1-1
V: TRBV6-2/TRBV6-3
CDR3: CASSYSRGPTEAFF

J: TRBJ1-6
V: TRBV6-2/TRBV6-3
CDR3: CASSSPQGYNSPLHF

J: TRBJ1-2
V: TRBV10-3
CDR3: CAISEPSGGRDGYTF

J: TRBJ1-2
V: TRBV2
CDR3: CASSGHGVNGYTF

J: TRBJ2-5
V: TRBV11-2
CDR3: CASRSRLMGDQETQYF

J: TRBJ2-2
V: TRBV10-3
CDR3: CAISEGQGSTGELFF

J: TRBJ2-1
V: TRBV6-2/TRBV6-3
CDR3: CASSYPKPQADNEQFF

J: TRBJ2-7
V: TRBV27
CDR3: CASSSYGGTRGYEQYF

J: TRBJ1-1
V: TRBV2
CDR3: CASSVERTGPDTEAFF

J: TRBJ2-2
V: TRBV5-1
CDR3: CASSTGQSLAGELFF

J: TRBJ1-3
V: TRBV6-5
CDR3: CASKGTAGNTIYF

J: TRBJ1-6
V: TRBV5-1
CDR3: CARCGSYNSPLHF

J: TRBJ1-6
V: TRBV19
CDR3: CASSKNGQGATHSPLHF

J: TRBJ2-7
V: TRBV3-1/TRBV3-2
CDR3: CASSQVPTEQYF

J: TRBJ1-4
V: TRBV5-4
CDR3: CASSAEGKEGEKLFF

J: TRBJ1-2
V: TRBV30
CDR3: CAWIPNWVEGNYGYTF

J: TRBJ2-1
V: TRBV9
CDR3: CASSIYRQGIYNEQFF

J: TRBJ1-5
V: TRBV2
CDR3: CASSKNGNQPQHF

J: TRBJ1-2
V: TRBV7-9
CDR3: CASAFVYGTDGGYTF

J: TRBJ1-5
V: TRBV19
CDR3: CASTGQIVQPQHF

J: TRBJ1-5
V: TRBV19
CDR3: CASSMTGPSNQPQHF